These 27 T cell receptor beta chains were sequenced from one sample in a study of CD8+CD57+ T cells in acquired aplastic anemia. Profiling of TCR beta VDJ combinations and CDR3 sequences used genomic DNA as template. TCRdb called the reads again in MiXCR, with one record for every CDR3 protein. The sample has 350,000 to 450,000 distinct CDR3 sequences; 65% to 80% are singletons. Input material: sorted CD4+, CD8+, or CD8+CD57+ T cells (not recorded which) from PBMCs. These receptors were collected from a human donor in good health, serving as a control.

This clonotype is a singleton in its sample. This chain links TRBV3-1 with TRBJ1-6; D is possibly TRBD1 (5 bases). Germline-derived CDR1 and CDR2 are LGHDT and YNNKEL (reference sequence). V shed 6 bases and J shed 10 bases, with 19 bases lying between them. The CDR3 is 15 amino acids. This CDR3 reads CASSDGRGRGSPLHF. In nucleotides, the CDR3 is TGTGCCAGCAGTGACGGGAGGGGAAGAGGGTCACCCCTCCACTTT.

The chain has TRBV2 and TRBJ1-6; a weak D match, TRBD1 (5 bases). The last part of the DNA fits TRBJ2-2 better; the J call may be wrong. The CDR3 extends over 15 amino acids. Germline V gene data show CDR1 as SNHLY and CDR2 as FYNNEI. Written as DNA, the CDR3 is TGTGCCAGCAGCCGGCAGGGTGGGCGCAACGGGGAGCTGTTTTTT. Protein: CASSRQGGRNGELFF.

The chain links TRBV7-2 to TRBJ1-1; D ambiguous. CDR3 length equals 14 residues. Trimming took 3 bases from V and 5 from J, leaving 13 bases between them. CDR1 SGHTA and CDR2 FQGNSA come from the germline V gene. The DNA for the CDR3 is TGTGCCAGCAGCTTTGAAGGGAGGGAGACTGAAGCTTTCTTT. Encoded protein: CASSFEGRETEAFF.

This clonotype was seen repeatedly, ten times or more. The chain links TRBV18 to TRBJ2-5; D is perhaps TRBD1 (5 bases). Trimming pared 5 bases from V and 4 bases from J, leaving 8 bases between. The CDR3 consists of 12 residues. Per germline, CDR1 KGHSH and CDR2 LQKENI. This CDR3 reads CASSTTGETQYF. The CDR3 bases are TGTGCCAGCTCAACAACAGGAGAGACCCAGTACTTC.

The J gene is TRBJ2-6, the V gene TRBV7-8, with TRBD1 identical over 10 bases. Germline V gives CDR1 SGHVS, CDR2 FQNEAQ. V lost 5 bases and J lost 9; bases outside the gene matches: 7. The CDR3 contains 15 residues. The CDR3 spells CASSPSGQGYNVLTF. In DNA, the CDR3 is TGTGCCAGCAGCCCCTCGGGACAGGGGTACAACGTCCTGACTTTC.

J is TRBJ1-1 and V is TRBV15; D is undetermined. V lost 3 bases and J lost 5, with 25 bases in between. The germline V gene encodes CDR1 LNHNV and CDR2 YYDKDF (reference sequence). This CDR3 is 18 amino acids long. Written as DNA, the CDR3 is TGTGCCACCAGCAGGCCTCGTGGGCACACAGTTTCGAGGACTGAAGCTTTCTTT. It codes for CATSRPRGHTVSRTEAFF.

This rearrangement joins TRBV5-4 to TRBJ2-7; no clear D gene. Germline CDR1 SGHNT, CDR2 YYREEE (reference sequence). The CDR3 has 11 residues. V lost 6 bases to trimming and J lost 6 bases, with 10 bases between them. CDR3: CASTPTGEQYF. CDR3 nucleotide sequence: TGTGCCAGCACCCCAACGGGCGAGCAGTACTTC.

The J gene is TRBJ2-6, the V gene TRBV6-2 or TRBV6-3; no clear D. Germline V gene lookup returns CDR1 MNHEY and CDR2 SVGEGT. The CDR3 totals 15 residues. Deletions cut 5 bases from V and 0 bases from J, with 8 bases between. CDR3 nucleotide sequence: TGTGCCAGCAGTCTATATAGCTCTGGGGCCAACGTCCTGACTTTC. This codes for CASSLYSSGANVLTF.

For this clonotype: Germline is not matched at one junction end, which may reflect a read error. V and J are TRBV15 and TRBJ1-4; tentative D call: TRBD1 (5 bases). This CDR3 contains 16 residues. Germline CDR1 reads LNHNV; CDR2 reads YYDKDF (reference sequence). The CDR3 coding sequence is TGCGCCACCAGCAGAGATGCAGGGCCAAATGGTGCACCCCTCCTCTTT. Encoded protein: CATSRDAGPNGAPLLF.

The CDR3 DNA is TGTGCCAGCAGCTATCCCGGGACAGGGGGCCGAGGGGAGCTGTTTTTT. Protein sequence: CASSYPGTGGRGELFF. The rearrangement joins TRBV7-9 to TRBJ2-2, with 12 bases lining up with TRBD1. CDR1 is SEHNR, CDR2 FQNEAQ, per germline (reference sequence). Trimming removed 4 bases from V and 8 bases from J; junction bases left unmatched: 8. The CDR3 sequence is 16 residues long.

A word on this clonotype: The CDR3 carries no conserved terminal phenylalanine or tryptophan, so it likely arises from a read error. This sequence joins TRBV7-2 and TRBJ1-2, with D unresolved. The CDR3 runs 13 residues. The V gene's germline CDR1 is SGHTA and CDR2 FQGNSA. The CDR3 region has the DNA TGTGCCACCAGCAGAGTGAACAACCATGGCTACACCCCA. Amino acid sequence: CATSRVNNHGYTP.

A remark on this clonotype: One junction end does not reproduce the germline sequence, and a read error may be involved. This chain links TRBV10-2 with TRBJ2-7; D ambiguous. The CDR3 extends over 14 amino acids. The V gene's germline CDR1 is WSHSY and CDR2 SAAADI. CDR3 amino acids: CASSEAGVPEELYF. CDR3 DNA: TGCGCCAGCAGTGAGGCTGGGGTACCTGAAGAGCTGTATTTT.

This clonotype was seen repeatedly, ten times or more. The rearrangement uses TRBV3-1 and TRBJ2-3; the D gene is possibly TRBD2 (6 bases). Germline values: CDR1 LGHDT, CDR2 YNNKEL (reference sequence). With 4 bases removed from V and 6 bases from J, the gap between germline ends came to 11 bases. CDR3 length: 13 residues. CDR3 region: CASSRRDFDTQYF. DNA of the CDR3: TGTGCCAGCAGCCGAAGGGACTTCGATACGCAGTATTTT.

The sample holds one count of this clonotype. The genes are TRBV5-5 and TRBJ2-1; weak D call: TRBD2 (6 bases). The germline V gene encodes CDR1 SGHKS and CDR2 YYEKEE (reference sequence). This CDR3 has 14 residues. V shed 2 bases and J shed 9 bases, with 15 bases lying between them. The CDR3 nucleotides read TGTGCCAGCAGCTTAGCGACTAGGTCGCGTGAGCAGTTCTTC. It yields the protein CASSLATRSREQFF.

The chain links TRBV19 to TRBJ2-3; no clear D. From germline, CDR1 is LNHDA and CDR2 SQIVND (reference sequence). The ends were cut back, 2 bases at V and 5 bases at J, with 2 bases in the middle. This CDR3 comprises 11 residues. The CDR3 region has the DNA TGTGCCAGTAGTATATTAGATACGCAGTATTTT. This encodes CASSILDTQYF.

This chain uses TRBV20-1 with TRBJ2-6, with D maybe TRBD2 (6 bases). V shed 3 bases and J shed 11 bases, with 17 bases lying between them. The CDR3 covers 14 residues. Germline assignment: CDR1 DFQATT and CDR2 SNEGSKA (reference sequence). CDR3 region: CSASHTGETHVLTF. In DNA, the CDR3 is TGCAGTGCTAGTCATACGGGGGAGACCCACGTCCTGACTTTC.

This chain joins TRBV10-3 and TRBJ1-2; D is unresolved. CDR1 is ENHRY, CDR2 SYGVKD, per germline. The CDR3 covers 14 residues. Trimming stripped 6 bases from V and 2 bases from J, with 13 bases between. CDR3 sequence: CAIRERERNYGYTF. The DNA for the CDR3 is TGTGCCATCAGGGAGCGCGAGAGGAACTATGGCTACACCTTC.

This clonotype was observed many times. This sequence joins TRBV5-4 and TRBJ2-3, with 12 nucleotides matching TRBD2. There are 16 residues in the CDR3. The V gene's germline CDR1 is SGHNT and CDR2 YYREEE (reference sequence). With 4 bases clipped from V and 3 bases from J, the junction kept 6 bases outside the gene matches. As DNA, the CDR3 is TGTGCCAGCAGCCAAAAACTAGCGGGGGGAACAGATACGCAGTATTTT. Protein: CASSQKLAGGTDTQYF.

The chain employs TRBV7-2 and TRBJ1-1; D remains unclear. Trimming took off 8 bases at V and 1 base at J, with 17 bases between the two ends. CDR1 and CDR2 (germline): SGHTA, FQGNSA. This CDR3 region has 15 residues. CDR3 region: CASRKRGPGNTEAFF. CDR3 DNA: TGTGCCAGCCGCAAACGCGGGCCAGGGAACACTGAAGCTTTCTTT.

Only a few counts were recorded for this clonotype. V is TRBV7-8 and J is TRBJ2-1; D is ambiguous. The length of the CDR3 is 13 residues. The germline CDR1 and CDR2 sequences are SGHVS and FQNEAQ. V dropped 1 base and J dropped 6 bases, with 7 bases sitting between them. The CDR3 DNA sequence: TGTGCCAGCAGCTTAGGGGTAGGCAATGAGCAGTTCTTC. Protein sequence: CASSLGVGNEQFF.

The chain's CDR3 is CASSLAAGQGSDTQYF. The CDR3 coding sequence is TGCGCCAGCAGCTTGGCCGCGGGACAGGGCTCAGATACGCAGTATTTT. The rearrangement links TRBV5-1 to TRBJ2-3; the match to TRBD1 covers 9 bases. V lost 0 bases and J lost 4; bases outside the gene matches: 6. The length of the CDR3 is 16 residues. CDR1 is SGHRS and CDR2 is YFSETQ in the germline V gene.

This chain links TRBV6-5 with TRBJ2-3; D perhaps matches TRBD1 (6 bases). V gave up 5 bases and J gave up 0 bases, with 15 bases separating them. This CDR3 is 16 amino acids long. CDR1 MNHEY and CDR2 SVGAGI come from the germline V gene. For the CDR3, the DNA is TGTGCCAGCAGTGGGGGCGCTCACCATAGCACAGATACGCAGTATTTT. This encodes CASSGGAHHSTDTQYF.

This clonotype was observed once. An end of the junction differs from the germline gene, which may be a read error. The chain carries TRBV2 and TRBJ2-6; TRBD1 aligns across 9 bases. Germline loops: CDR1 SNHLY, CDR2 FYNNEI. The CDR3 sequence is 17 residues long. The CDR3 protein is CASSGNRGHSGAYVLTF. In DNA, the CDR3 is TGTGCCAGCAGTGGAAACAGGGGGCACTCTGGGGCCTACGTCCTGACTTTC.

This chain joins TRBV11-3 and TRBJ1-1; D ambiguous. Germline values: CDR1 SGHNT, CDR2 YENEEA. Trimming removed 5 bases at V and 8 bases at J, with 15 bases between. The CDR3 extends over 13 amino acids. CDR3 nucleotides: TGTGCCAGCAGCCATGCCTTATCGGCCGAAGCTTTCTTT. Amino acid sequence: CASSHALSAEAFF. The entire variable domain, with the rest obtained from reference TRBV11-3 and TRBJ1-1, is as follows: EAGVVQSPRYKIIEKKQPVAFWCNPISGHNTLYWYLQNLGQGPELLIRYENEEAVDDSQLPKDRFSAERLKGVDSTLKIQPAELGDSAVYLCASSHALSAEAFFGQGTRLTVV.

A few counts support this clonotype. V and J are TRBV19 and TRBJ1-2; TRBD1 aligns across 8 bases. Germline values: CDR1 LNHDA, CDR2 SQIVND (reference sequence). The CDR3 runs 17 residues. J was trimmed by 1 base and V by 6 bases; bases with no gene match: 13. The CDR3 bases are TGTGCCAGTAGATACAGGGGGTTCGTCAACCTTAACTATGGCTACACCTTC. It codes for CASRYRGFVNLNYGYTF. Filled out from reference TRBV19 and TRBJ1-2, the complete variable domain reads DGGITQSPKYLFRKEGQNVTLSCEQNLNHDAMYWYRQDPGQGLRLIYYSQIVNDFQKGDIAEGYSVSREKKESFPLTVTSAQKNPTAFYLCASRYRGFVNLNYGYTFGSGTRLTVV.

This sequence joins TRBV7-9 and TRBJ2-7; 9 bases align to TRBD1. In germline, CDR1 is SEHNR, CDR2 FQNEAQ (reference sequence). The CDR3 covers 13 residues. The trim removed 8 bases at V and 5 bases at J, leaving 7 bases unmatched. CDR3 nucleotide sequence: TGTGCCAGCTCACCTACAGGGGGCGACGAGCAGTACTTC. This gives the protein CASSPTGGDEQYF.

The CDR3 nucleotides read TGTGCCAGCAGCTTGGAGACAGGGTTGGGGTCTTCCTACGAGCAGTACTTC. Residues: CASSLETGLGSSYEQYF. The rearrangement joins TRBV5-6 to TRBJ2-7, with 7 bases aligning to TRBD1. The germline CDR1 and CDR2 sequences are SGHDT and YYEEEE. CDR3 length: 17 amino acids. V shed 0 bases and J 1 base; nucleotides not matched to a gene: 10.